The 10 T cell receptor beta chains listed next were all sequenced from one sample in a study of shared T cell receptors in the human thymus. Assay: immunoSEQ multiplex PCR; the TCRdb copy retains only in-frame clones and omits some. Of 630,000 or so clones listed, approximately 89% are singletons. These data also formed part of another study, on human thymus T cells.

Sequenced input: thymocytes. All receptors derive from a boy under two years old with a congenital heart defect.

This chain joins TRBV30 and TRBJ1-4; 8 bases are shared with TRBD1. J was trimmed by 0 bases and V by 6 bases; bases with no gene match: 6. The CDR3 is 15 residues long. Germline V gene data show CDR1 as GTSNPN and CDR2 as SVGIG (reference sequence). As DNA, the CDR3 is TGTGCCTGTACAGGGGGTCAAGCAACTAATGAAAAACTGTTTTTT. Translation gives CACTGGQATNEKLFF.

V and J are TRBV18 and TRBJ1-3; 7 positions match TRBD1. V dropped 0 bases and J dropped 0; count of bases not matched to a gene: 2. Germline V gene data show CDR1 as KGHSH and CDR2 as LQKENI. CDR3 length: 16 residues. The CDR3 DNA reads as TGTGCCAGCTCACCACCGGGACAGACCTCTGGAAACACCATATATTTT. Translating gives CASSPPGQTSGNTIYF.

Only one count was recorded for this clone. The DNA of the CDR3 is TGTGCCAGCAGCTTAGTTCCGCGGGGGATCCCAGATACGCAGTATTTT. Amino acids: CASSLVPRGIPDTQYF. The rearrangement uses TRBV7-9 and TRBJ2-3; TRBD2 matches 7 bases. The V segment lost 1 base and the J segment 4 bases; nucleotides outside the gene matches: 8. This CDR3 comprises 16 residues. Per germline, CDR1 SEHNR and CDR2 FQNEAQ (reference sequence). The full variable domain, its missing parts supplied by reference TRBV7-9 and TRBJ2-3, is DTGVSQNPRHKITKRGQNVTFRCDPISEHNRLYWYRQTLGQGPEFLTYFQNEAQLEKSRLLSDRFSAERPKGSFSTLEIQRTEQGDSAMYLCASSLVPRGIPDTQYFGPGTRLTVL.

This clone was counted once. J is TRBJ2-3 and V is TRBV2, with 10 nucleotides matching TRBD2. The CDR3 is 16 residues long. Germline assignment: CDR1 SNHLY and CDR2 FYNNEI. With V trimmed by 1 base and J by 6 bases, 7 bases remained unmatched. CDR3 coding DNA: TGTGCCAGCAGTGAAGGGGCTAGCGGGAGTTGGGATACGCAGTATTTT. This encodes CASSEGASGSWDTQYF.

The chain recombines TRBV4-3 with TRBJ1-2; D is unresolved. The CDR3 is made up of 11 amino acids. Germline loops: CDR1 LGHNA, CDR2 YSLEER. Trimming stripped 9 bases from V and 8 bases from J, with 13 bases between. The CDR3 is CASSDTRGYTF. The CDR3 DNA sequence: TGCGCCAGTTCAGACACTAGGGGCTACACCTTC.

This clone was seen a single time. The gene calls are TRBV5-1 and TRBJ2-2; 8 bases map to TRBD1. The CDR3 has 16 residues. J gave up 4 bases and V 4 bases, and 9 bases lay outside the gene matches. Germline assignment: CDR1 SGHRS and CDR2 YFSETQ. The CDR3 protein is CASSPPGTGFTGELFF. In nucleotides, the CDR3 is TGCGCCAGCAGCCCCCCCGGGACAGGATTCACCGGGGAGCTGTTTTTT.

The DNA of the CDR3 is TGTGCTAGTGGTATAGACCGGGAGCAAAAGGACCTGGGTTCCGAAGCTTTCTTT. It translates to CASGIDREQKDLGSEAFF. The rearrangement uses TRBV12-5 and TRBJ1-1; D unclear. The germline V gene has CDR1 LGHNT and CDR2 FRNRAP. The CDR3 is made up of 18 amino acids. V dropped 5 bases and J dropped 8 bases, with 30 bases sitting between them.

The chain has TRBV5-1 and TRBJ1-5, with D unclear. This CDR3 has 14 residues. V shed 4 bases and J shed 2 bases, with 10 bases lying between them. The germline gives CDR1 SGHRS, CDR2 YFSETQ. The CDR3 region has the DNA TGCGCCAGCAGCCCCGGGTGGGGCAATCAGCCCCAGCATTTT. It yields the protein CASSPGWGNQPQHF.

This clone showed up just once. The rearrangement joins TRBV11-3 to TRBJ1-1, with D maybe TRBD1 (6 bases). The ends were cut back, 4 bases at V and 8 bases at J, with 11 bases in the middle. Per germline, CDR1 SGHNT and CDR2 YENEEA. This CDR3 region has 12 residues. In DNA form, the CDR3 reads TGTGCCAGCAGCTGCCCGGGGACAGAAGCTTTCTTT. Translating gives CASSCPGTEAFF.

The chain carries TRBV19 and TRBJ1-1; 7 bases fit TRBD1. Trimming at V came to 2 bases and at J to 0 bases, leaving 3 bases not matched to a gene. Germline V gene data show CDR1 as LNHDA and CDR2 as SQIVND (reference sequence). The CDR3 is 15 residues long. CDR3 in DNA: TGTGCCAGTAGTATACGGGGACAGATGAACACTGAAGCTTTCTTT. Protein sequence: CASSIRGQMNTEAFF.